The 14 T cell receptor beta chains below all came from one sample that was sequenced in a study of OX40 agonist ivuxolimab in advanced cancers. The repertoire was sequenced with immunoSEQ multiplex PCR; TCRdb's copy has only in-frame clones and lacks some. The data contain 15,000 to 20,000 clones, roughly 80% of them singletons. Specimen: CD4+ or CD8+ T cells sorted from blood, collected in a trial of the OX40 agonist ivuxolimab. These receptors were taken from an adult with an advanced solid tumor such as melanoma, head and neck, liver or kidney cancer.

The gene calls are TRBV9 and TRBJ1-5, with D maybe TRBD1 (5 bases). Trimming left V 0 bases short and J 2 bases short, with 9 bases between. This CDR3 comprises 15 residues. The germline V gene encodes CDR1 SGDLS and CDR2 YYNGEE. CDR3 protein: CASSVGGVGNQPQHF. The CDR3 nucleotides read TGTGCCAGCAGCGTAGGAGGGGTAGGCAATCAGCCCCAGCATTTT.

The CDR3 here is CASSPEGGGADNEQFF. In DNA form, the CDR3 reads TGTGCCAGCAGCCCAGAGGGCGGGGGGGCCGATAATGAGCAGTTCTTC. This chain connects TRBV7-9 to TRBJ2-1, with 9 nucleotides matching TRBD2. This CDR3 region has 16 residues. Looked up from germline, CDR1 is SEHNR and CDR2 is FQNEAQ (reference sequence). V dropped 5 bases and J dropped 7; count of bases not matched to a gene: 12.

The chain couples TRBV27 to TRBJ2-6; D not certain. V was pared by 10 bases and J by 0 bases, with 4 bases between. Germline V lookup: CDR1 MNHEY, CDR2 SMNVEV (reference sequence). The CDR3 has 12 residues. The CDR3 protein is CATYSGANVLTF. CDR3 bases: TGTGCCACATACTCTGGGGCCAACGTCCTGACTTTC.

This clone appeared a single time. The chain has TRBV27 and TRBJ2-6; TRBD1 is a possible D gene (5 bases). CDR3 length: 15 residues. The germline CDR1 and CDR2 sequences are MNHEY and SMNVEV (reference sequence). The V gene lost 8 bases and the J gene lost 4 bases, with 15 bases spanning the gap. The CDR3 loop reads CASWGRRPGANVLTF. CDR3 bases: TGTGCCAGCTGGGGCCGACGACCGGGGGCCAACGTCCTGACTTTC.

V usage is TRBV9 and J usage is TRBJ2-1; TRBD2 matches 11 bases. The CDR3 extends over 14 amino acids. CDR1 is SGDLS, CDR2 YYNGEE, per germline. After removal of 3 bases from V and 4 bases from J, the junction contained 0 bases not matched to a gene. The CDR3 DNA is TGTGCCAGCAGCGGGACTAGCGGGTACAATGAGCAGTTCTTC. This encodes CASSGTSGYNEQFF. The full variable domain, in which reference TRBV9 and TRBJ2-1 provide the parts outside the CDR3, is DSGVTQTPKHLITATGQRVTLRCSPRSGDLSVYWYQQSLDQGLQFLIQYYNGEERAKGNILERFSAQQFPDLHSELNLSSLELGDSALYFCASSGTSGYNEQFFGPGTRLTVL.

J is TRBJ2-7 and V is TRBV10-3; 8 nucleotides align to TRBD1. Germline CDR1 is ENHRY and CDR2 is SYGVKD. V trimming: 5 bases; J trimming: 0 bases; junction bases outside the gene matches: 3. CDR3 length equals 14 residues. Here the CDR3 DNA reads TGTGCCATCAGTTGGACAGGGAGCTCCTACGAGCAGTACTTC. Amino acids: CAISWTGSSYEQYF.

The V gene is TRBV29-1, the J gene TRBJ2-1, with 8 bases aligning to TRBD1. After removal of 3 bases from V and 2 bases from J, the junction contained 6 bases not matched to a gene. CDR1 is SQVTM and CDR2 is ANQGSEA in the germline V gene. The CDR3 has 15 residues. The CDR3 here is CSVEGTGPTYNEQFF. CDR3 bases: TGCAGCGTTGAGGGGACAGGTCCAACCTACAATGAGCAGTTCTTC.

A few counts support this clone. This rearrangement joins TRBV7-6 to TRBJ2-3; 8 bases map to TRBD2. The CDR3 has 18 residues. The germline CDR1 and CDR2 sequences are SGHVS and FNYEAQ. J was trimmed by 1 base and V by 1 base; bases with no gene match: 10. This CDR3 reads CASSLGGQRGPGTDTQYF. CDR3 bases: TGTGCCAGCAGCTTAGGGGGCCAGCGGGGGCCGGGCACAGATACGCAGTATTTT. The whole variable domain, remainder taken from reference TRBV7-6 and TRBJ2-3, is GAGVSQSPRYKVTKRGQDVALRCDPISGHVSLYWYRQALGQGPEFLTYFNYEAQQDKSGLPNDRFSAERPEGSISTLTIQRTEQRDSAMYRCASSLGGQRGPGTDTQYFGPGTRLTVL.

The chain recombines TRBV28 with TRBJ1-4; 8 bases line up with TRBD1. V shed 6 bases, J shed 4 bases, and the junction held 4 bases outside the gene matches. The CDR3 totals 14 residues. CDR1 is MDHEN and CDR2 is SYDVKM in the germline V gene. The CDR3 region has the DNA TGTGCCAGCAGCCAACAGGGGGGTAATGAAAAACTGTTTTTT. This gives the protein CASSQQGGNEKLFF.

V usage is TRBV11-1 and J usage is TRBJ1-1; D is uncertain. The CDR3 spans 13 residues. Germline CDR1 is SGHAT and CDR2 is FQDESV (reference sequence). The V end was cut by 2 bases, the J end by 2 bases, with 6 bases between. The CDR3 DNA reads TGTGCCAGCAGCTTAAGCAGAAACACTGAAGCTTTCTTT. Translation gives CASSLSRNTEAFF.

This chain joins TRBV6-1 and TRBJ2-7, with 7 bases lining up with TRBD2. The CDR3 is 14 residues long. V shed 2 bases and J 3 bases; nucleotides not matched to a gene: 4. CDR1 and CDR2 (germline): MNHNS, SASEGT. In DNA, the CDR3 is TGTGCCAGCAGTGAACGGGGGGTGAGCTACGAGCAGTACTTC. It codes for CASSERGVSYEQYF.

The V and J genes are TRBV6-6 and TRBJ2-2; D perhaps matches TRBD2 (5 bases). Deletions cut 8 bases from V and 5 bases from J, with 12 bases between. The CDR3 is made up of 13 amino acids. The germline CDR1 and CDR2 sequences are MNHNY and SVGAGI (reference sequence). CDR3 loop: CASDNPGTGELFF. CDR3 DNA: TGTGCCAGCGATAATCCGGGAACCGGGGAGCTGTTTTTT.

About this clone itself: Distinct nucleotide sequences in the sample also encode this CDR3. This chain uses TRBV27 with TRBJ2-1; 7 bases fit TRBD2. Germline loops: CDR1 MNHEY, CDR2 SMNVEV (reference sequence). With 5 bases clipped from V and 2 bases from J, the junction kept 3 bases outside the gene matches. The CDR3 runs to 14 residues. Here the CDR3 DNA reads TGTGCCAGCAGTCCCGGGACTACCTACAATGAGCAGTTCTTC. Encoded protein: CASSPGTTYNEQFF.

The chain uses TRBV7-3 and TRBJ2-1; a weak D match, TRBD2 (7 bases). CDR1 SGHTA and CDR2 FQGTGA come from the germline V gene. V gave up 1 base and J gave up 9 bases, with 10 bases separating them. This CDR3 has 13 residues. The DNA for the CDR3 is TGTGCCAGCAGCTTAATGGGGGGGCCTGAGCAGTTCTTC. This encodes CASSLMGGPEQFF.